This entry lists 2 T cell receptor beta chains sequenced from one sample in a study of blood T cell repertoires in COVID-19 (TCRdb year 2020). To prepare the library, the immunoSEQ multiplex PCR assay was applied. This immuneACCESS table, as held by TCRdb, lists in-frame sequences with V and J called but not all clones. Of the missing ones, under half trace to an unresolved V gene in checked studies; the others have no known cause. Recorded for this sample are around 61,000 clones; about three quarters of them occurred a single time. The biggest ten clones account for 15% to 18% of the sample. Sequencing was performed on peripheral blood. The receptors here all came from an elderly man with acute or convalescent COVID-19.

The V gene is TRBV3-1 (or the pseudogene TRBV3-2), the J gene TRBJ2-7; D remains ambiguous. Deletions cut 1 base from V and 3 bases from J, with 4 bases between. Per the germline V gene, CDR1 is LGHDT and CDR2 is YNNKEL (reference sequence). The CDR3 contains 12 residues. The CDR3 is CASSQVDYEQYF. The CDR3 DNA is TGTGCCAGCAGCCAAGTAGACTACGAGCAGTACTTC.

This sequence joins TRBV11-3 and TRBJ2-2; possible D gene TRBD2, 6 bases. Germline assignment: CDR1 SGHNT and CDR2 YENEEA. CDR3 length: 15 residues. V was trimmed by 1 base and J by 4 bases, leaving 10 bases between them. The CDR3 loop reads CASSLGLESTGELFF. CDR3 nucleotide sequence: TGTGCCAGCAGCTTAGGACTAGAGAGCACCGGGGAGCTGTTTTTT.